This paragraph covers one T cell receptor (beta chain) sequence. Its antigen is currently unknown. Trimming took 3 bases from V and 0 from J, leaving 8 bases between them. The CDR3 extends over 13 amino acids. Looked up from germline, CDR1 is GTSNPN and CDR2 is SVGIG (reference sequence). PCR primers comprised 60 Vbeta and 13 Jbeta primers. Using immunoSEQ multiplex PCR, the repertoire was profiled, and TCRdb retains in-frame clones only, with some absent. The sample yields roughly 140,000 clones, roughly 78% seen once. The entry originates in a study of cytomegalovirus exposure and HLA in healthy donors. General observations from the study: Reportedly, TCR beta sequences accurately predicted HLA-A and HLA-B alleles in most subjects. There were over 150 TCR beta chains listed as cytomegalovirus-associated.

The gene calls are TRBV30 and TRBJ1-1; D gene unclear. This TCR came from a female donor in good health and CMV-seronegative. Sequenced sample: PBMCs. The CDR3: CAWRQTLNTEAFF. CDR3 coding DNA: TGTGCCTGGAGACAGACACTGAACACTGAAGCTTTCTTT. The full variable domain, with the rest looked up from reference TRBV30 and TRBJ1-1, is SQTIHQWPATLVQPVGSPLSLECTVEGTSNPNLYWYRQAAGRGLQLLFYSVGIGQISSEVPQNLSASRPQDRQFILSSKKLLLSDSGFYLCAWRQTLNTEAFFGQGTRLTVV.